Shown below are 28 T cell receptor beta chains from a single sample sequenced in a study of cytomegalovirus exposure and HLA in healthy donors. With 60 Vbeta and 13 Jbeta primers, the PCR was carried out. TCRdb keeps only in-frame clones here, not all; method: immunoSEQ multiplex PCR. This sample has some 170,000 clones, with approximately 78% found just once. Sequences were obtained from PBMCs. The receptors come from a girl aged 2-10 years in good health and CMV-seropositive.

This chain joins TRBV23-1 and TRBJ2-6; TRBD1 is a possible D gene (5 bases). TRBV23-1 is filed as an ORF, its function uncertain. This CDR3 spans 16 amino acids. The V end lost 3 bases, the J end lost 2 bases, and 11 bases lay between the germline ends. CDR3 nucleotides: TGCGCCAGCAGTCATTGGGCAGGGACTGGGGCCAACGTCCTGACTTTC. It is translated as CASSHWAGTGANVLTF.

The V and J genes are TRBV9 and TRBJ1-3; 7 bases fit TRBD1. J was trimmed by 0 bases and V by 3 bases; bases with no gene match: 9. Germline V CDR1 and CDR2: SGDLS, YYNGEE. The CDR3 sequence is 17 residues long. CDR3 coding DNA: TGTGCCAGCAGCGGGGGGGAGACAGGGATCTCTGGAAACACCATATATTTT. It is translated as CASSGGETGISGNTIYF.

The rearrangement joins TRBV10-3 to TRBJ2-5, with a possible D match to TRBD2 (5 bases). Germline V CDR1 and CDR2: ENHRY, SYGVKD. V lost 3 bases and J lost 5, with 13 bases in between. This CDR3 comprises 14 residues. The CDR3 sequence is CAISDPLWEETQYF. For the CDR3, the DNA is TGTGCCATCAGTGACCCTCTATGGGAGGAGACCCAGTACTTC.

This chain uses TRBV5-4 with TRBJ2-5; D possibly corresponds to TRBD2 (6 bases). The germline gives CDR1 SGHNT, CDR2 YYREEE (reference sequence). The CDR3 loop spans 14 amino acids. Trimming stripped 4 bases from V and 9 bases from J, with 19 bases between. CDR3 protein: CASSPDSASGAQYF. CDR3 DNA sequence: TGTGCCAGCAGCCCAGACAGTGCCTCGGGGGCCCAGTACTTC.

The chain is built from TRBV7-6 and TRBJ2-5; 12 positions match TRBD1. The V segment lost 3 bases and the J segment 5 bases; nucleotides outside the gene matches: 10. This CDR3 is built from 17 residues. CDR1 and CDR2 (germline): SGHVS, FNYEAQ. Here the CDR3 DNA reads TGTGCCAGCAGCTTGCCGGGACAGGGGGCAGTAAGGGAGACCCAGTACTTC. Translating it yields CASSLPGQGAVRETQYF.

This clone was picked up one time. The chain is built from TRBV29-1 and TRBJ2-1, with D possibly being TRBD2 (6 bases). CDR1 SQVTM and CDR2 ANQGSEA come from the germline V gene. The ends were cut back, 2 bases at V and 11 bases at J, with 22 bases in the middle. The CDR3 is 15 amino acids. The chain's CDR3 is CSVELGGAEGMKQFF. The CDR3 nucleotides are TGCAGCGTTGAATTGGGCGGGGCAGAGGGTATGAAGCAGTTCTTC.

V is TRBV7-3 and J is TRBJ2-5, with 7 positions matching TRBD2. V lost 5 bases, J lost 1 base, and 7 bases stayed unmatched. CDR1 is SGHTA, CDR2 FQGTGA, per germline. The CDR3 totals 15 residues. CDR3 protein: CASSPYGTTQETQYF. The CDR3 region has the DNA TGTGCCAGCAGCCCCTACGGGACTACCCAAGAGACCCAGTACTTC.

The CDR3 reads CASSLGQGDTIYF. The CDR3 nucleotides read TGTGCCAGCAGTTTGGGACAGGGGGACACCATATATTTT. The V and J genes are TRBV27 and TRBJ1-3; TRBD1 aligns across 11 bases. Per germline, CDR1 MNHEY and CDR2 SMNVEV (reference sequence). This CDR3 is built from 13 residues. V lost 3 bases to trimming and J lost 8 bases; unmatched junction nucleotides: 0.

The chain uses TRBV27 and TRBJ2-7, with 15 bases that match TRBD2. Germline V gene lookup returns CDR1 MNHEY and CDR2 SMNVEV (reference sequence). V gave up 4 bases and J gave up 2 bases; unmatched junction bases: 6. CDR3 length: 17 amino acids. CDR3 bases: TGTGCCAGCAGTTCCGGGACTAGCGGGAGGCTACCCTACGAGCAGTACTTC. This codes for CASSSGTSGRLPYEQYF.

As concerns this clone: One end of the junction is discordant with germline, which a read error may explain. V gene TRBV7-9 combines with J gene TRBJ2-6; TRBD1 agrees at 8 bases. CDR1 and CDR2 (germline): SEHNR, FQNEAQ (reference sequence). This CDR3 region has 19 residues. CDR3 in amino acids: CSSSFDLGTGKGGANVLTF. The CDR3 DNA sequence: TGTTCCAGCAGCTTTGATTTGGGGACAGGTAAAGGTGGGGCCAACGTCCTGACTTTC.

The chain carries TRBV28 and TRBJ1-2, with D unresolved. The CDR3 loop spans 15 amino acids. Trimming stripped 4 bases from V and 8 bases from J, with 20 bases between. CDR1 MDHEN and CDR2 SYDVKM come from the germline V gene. The CDR3 DNA reads as TGTGCCAGCAGTTCCCGCTTGAGGAGGTCCTGGGGCTACACCTTC. Translated, it gives CASSSRLRRSWGYTF.

The chain is built from TRBV10-3 and TRBJ1-1; D may be TRBD1 (5 bases). Germline loops: CDR1 ENHRY, CDR2 SYGVKD. The CDR3 has 12 residues. V lost 8 bases, J lost 7 bases, and 14 bases lay in between. The CDR3 nucleotides are TGTGCCATCGGTGTCCAGGGTGGTGAAGCTTTCTTT. It yields the protein CAIGVQGGEAFF.

V is TRBV28 and J is TRBJ2-7; 7 nucleotides align to TRBD1. Germline values: CDR1 MDHEN, CDR2 SYDVKM. V lost 6 bases and J lost 5; bases outside the gene matches: 1. There are 11 residues in the CDR3. The CDR3 DNA is TGTGCCAGCAGGGGGACAGACGAGCAGTACTTC. Protein product: CASRGTDEQYF.

The gene calls are TRBV30 and TRBJ1-1; TRBD1 aligns across 8 bases. The germline V gene has CDR1 GTSNPN and CDR2 SVGIG (reference sequence). The CDR3 totals 17 residues. The V and J ends lost 0 bases and 3 bases, in that order; junction bases with no gene match: 12. This CDR3 reads CAWSVRWGRGQDTEAFF. CDR3 nucleotides: TGTGCCTGGAGTGTACGCTGGGGCAGGGGGCAGGACACTGAAGCTTTCTTT.

The chain uses TRBV5-8 and TRBJ2-2; D might be TRBD2 (5 bases). Germline V gene data show CDR1 as SGHTS and CDR2 as YDEGEE. The CDR3 is 16 amino acids. The germline V and J ends were trimmed by 3 bases and 4 bases, with 16 bases remaining between them. CDR3 residues: CASSSRRKVGTGELFF. The CDR3 bases are TGTGCCAGCAGCTCGCGGAGGAAAGTAGGCACCGGGGAGCTGTTTTTT. Complete variable domain (other parts from reference TRBV5-8 and TRBJ2-2): EAGVTQSPTHLIKTRGQQATLRCSPISGHTSVYWYQQALGLGLQFLLWYDEGEERNRGNFPPRFSGRQFPNYSSELNVNALELEDSALYLCASSSRRKVGTGELFFGEGSRLTVL.

In this sample, this clone turned up a few times. The CDR3: CASSDDGTKADTQYF. The DNA for the CDR3 is TGTGCCAGCAGTGACGATGGGACTAAGGCAGATACGCAGTATTTT. The chain has TRBV6-4 and TRBJ2-3; 7 nucleotides match TRBD2. Germline values: CDR1 MRHNA, CDR2 SNTAGT. Losses at the gene ends were 2 bases for V and 4 bases for J; bases not matched to a gene: 6. The length of the CDR3 is 15 residues.

V gene TRBV6-5 combines with J gene TRBJ1-5, with 11 bases matching TRBD1. Trimming took 5 bases from V and 4 from J; bases not matched to a gene: 4. Germline V gene lookup returns CDR1 MNHEY and CDR2 SVGAGI. There are 15 residues in the CDR3. CDR3: CASSLGQGANQPQHF. The DNA for the CDR3 is TGTGCCAGCAGTCTTGGACAGGGGGCAAATCAGCCCCAGCATTTT.

CDR3 protein: CASSLRDPTAGHTRWNGYTF. CDR3 DNA sequence: TGTGCCAGCAGTTTAAGGGATCCAACGGCAGGACATACCAGGTGGAATGGCTACACCTTC. V usage is TRBV28 and J usage is TRBJ1-2, with D possibly being TRBD1 (5 bases). V gave up 2 bases and J gave up 6 bases, with 31 bases separating them. The CDR3 covers 20 residues. Germline assignment: CDR1 MDHEN and CDR2 SYDVKM.

V and J are TRBV4-1 and TRBJ1-1, with 8 bases matching TRBD1. This CDR3 has 16 amino acids. With 1 base clipped from V and 12 bases from J, the junction kept 16 bases outside the gene matches. Germline V gene data show CDR1 as MGHRA and CDR2 as YSYEKL. The CDR3 DNA is TGCGCCAGCAGCCAAGGGACTCAACTGAGGACAGGGCGAACTTTCTTT. Protein product: CASSQGTQLRTGRTFF.

This clone was found once. CDR3 loop: CASTWRVGDTQYF. The DNA of the CDR3 is TGTGCCAGCACCTGGAGAGTTGGGGATACGCAGTATTTT. The gene calls are TRBV6-6 and TRBJ2-3; no reliable D call. Trimming cost V 7 bases and J 6 bases, with 14 bases left between them. CDR1 and CDR2 from the germline V gene are MNHNY and SVGAGI (reference sequence). CDR3 size: 13 residues.

The chain employs TRBV15 and TRBJ2-1; 10 bases map to TRBD1. The CDR3 consists of 13 residues. Germline-derived CDR1 and CDR2 are LNHNV and YYDKDF (reference sequence). The ends lost 8 bases at V and 2 bases at J; junction bases unmatched: 0. This CDR3 is CATGQGAYNEQFF. DNA for the CDR3: TGTGCCACCGGACAGGGGGCCTACAATGAGCAGTTCTTC.

On this clone: The limits of the CDR3 on the DNA are not certain, so only TCRdb's listed CDR3 is given. This chain joins TRBV21-1 and TRBJ2-1; TRBD1, the table's D call, was not compared with the DNA. TRBV21-1 is an annotated pseudogene. The CDR3 has 15 amino acids, counting both end residues. CDR3 region: CASSKVGPGINEQFF.

V is TRBV6-4 and J is TRBJ2-2; D unclear. V was pared by 4 bases and J by 3 bases, with 6 bases between. The CDR3 has 13 residues. CDR1 and CDR2 from the germline V gene are MRHNA and SNTAGT. CDR3 coding DNA: TGTGCCAGCAGTGTGGAGCACACCGGGGAGCTGTTTTTT. Translating it yields CASSVEHTGELFF.

The chain employs TRBV27 and TRBJ1-2; D is possibly TRBD1 (6 bases). V was trimmed by 6 bases and J by 7 bases, leaving 21 bases between them. Germline V lookup: CDR1 MNHEY, CDR2 SMNVEV (reference sequence). The CDR3 has 15 residues. CDR3 sequence reads: CASSHQGLGMGGYTF. The CDR3, as DNA: TGTGCCAGCAGCCACCAGGGGTTGGGTATGGGTGGCTACACCTTC.

The CDR3 sequence: CAWSTGAKNIQYF. The CDR3 nucleotides read TGTGCCTGGAGTACAGGAGCCAAAAACATTCAGTACTTC. J is TRBJ2-4 and V is TRBV30, with D maybe TRBD1 (5 bases). This CDR3 is built from 13 residues. Per the germline V gene, CDR1 is GTSNPN and CDR2 is SVGIG (reference sequence). Deletions cut 2 bases from V and 0 bases from J, with 5 bases between. Drawing the rest from reference TRBV30 and TRBJ2-4, the complete variable domain is SQTIHQWPATLVQPVGSPLSLECTVEGTSNPNLYWYRQAAGRGLQLLFYSVGIGQISSEVPQNLSASRPQDRQFILSSKKLLLSDSGFYLCAWSTGAKNIQYFGAGTRLSVL.

The sample holds a few counts of this clone. This chain uses TRBV5-4 with TRBJ2-1; D perhaps matches TRBD2 (5 bases). V shed 0 bases and J shed 4 bases, with 11 bases lying between them. CDR1 is SGHNT and CDR2 is YYREEE in the germline V gene (reference sequence). CDR3 length equals 15 residues. CDR3 sequence (DNA): TGTGCCAGCAGCTTGGCGCCAGGCGGGTACAATGAGCAGTTCTTC. Its translation: CASSLAPGGYNEQFF.

The J gene is TRBJ2-7, the V gene TRBV12-1; the D call in the table, TRBD2, was not verified against the DNA. TRBV12-1 is given as a pseudogene. CDR3 size: 15 residues. This CDR3 is CASSFVGRRLYEQYF. In nucleotides, the CDR3 is TGTGCCAGCAGCTTTGTAGGTAGGCGGCTTTACGAGCAGTACTTC.

This clone has a handful of counts. V and J are TRBV4-1 and TRBJ2-7, with D possibly being TRBD2 (6 bases). Germline-derived CDR1 and CDR2 are MGHRA and YSYEKL. V dropped 0 bases and J dropped 2 bases, with 14 bases sitting between them. The CDR3 length is 16 residues. The CDR3 loop reads CASSQEGPGLAYEQYF. The CDR3, as DNA: TGCGCCAGCAGCCAAGAGGGGCCGGGACTCGCCTACGAGCAGTACTTC.